This note documents a single TCR beta chain sequence. Ten or more counts support this clone. There is no known antigen for this receptor. Nothing much larger sits one base from this clone, and base qualities are not available. This specimen comes from a study of T cell responses to AZD1222 COVID-19 vaccine (dated by TCRdb to about 2021). With regard to the full study: TCR sequencing covered some 240 trial participants: about 210 given two doses of AZD1222 and 26 given two doses of MenACWY control vaccine. Trial participants were enrolled by age into 18-55, 56-69 and 70-plus year subgroups, with roughly 160, 29 and 62 TCR-sequenced participants respectively.

The sample's time point label, in plain terms: about 28 days (+/-7) after the second vaccine dose. AZD1222 recipients whose second dose came at about 4 weeks and those whose second dose came at about 12 weeks were combined into one group, since spike-specific TCR depth and breadth did not differ between the two schedules. Vaccinee samples came from UK trials COV001 and COV002, including a single-blind randomized controlled phase 2/3 trial of AZD1222 (ChAdOx1 nCoV-19) in healthy adults. For TCRbeta chain sequencing, PBMC samples from trial participants were taken at day 0 and at day 28 after the second dose. The CDR3 regions of human TCRbeta chains were subjected to immunosequencing. The published analysis was carried out like this. Repertoire TCRs were checked for matches against a reference library of SARS-CoV-2-specific TCRs that had been generated using the MIRA antigen-specificity platform. Breadth meant the fraction of unique TCRs that were SARS-CoV-2-associated, whereas depth meant the fraction of total T cells that were SARS-CoV-2-associated. Each spike-specific TCR was assigned to its reactive spike region and to a CD4 or CD8 class using the MIRA data. Log10-transformed breadth and depth values were compared by one-way ANOVA with Sidak's multiple comparisons tests. TCRdb carries this immuneACCESS record with in-frame sequences only. Its versions omit some clonotypes, under half of them owing to an unresolved V gene in the studies checked, with the rest unexplained. V and J calls and clone size are copied from that table; D and trimming were computed from the DNA. Present in this sample are 120,000 or so clones, 65% to 90% of which were seen just once. The ten most abundant clones make up about a quarter of the sample.

Trimming costs V 1 base and J 4 bases, and their ends lie 11 bases apart. Taken from cysteine to phenylalanine, the CDR3 has 16 residues. Kept here is only the CDR3 DNA, which spans 48 bases and is read in frame from base 1. The germline V gene (reference sequence) sets CDR1 to SEHNR and CDR2 to FQNEAQ. Study-wide conclusions, independent of this receptor: The 56-69-year group was small, and its depth increase did not reach significance, likely because of low power. Vaccine-associated CD4 TCRs spanned the whole spike protein, with dominant responses in regions 160-218 and 743-854. A significant rise in spike-specific TCR breadth and depth was observed after two AZD1222 doses relative to day 0 and relative to MenACWY recipients. Conclusions about previously exposed vaccinees were limited because only five to seven AZD1222 recipients were SARS-CoV-2 seropositive at baseline. Participants were mostly white British and included more females than males, and it was suggested by the authors that clonal diversity may have been underestimated. Because no day 14 peak-response samples were available, repertoires were characterized only after the peak T cell response. Epitopes outside the regions mutated in the B.1.351 and B.1.1.7 variants were reportedly recognized by nearly half of the unique spike-specific TCRs.

The sequence came from an adult who received the AZD1222 COVID-19 vaccine. This receptor chain uses TRBV7-9 and TRBJ1-6, with an unclear D gene assignment. This specimen consisted of peripheral blood, obtained 28 days after the second AZD1222 dose. The CDR3 protein is CASSLGGSQYNSPLHF. The DNA sequence follows: TGTGCCAGCAGCTTAGGCGGCAGTCAGTATAATTCACCCCTCCACTTT.